The clone carrying this TCR beta chain has only a few counts. Its target is not known. The entry originates in a study of tumor-infiltrating lymphocytes in primary liver carcinoma. Across the study: About 3.5 to 8 million productive TCRbeta reads were obtained from the samples, with similar numbers across tissue types.

Researchers generated TCR beta cDNA from roughly 520 ng of total RNA, relying on a constant-region primer. Library construction for TCR beta comprised three nested multiplex PCR rounds performed with slightly modified ARM-PCR. Rounds one and two of PCR, each of roughly 10 cycles, were primed with TRBV1-TRBV30 forward primers and a C-beta reverse primer. TCRdb itself ran the multiplex PCR reads through MiXCR, one entry per CDR3 protein. The sample has 110,000 or so distinct CDR3 sequences; approximately 82% are singletons. General study points: Tumor-blood pairs (like tumor-adjacent pairs) overlapped less than tumor region pairs did.

CDR1 is LNHNV, CDR2 YYDKDF, per germline (reference sequence). The CDR3 has 14 amino acids. Between the trimmed V and J ends, which lost 5 bases and 0 bases, there was a span of 10 bases. Unsorted bulk tissue (roughly 17-33 mg) underwent RNA and DNA co-extraction. The patients presented with primary liver carcinoma, which was managed through surgical resection. The patients, who had chronic HBV infection, were treatment-naive (untreated). The gene calls are TRBV15 and TRBJ1-1; D is unclear. Sequenced sample: liver tumor tissue from sampling region 3. Subset noted: tumor region T3, left-lateral pole. This receptor was taken from a man between 40 and 49 years old with primary liver carcinoma and hepatitis B virus infection. CDR3 sequence: CATSEPGLNTEAFF. DNA for the CDR3: TGTGCCACCAGCGAACCGGGTCTGAACACTGAAGCTTTCTTT.